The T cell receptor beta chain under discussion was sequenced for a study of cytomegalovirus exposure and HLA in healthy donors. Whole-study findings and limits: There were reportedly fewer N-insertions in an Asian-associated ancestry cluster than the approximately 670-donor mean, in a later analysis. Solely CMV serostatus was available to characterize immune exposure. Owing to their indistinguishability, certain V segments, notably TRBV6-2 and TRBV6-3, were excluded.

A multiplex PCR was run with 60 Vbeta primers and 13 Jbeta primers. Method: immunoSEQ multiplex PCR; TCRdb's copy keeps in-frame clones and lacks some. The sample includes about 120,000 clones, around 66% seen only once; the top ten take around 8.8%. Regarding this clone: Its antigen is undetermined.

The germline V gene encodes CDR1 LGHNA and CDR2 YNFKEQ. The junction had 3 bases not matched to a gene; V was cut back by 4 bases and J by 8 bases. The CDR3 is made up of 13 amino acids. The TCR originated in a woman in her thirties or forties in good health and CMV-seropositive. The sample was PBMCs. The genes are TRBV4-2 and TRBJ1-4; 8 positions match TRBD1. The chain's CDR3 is CASSRTGSEKLFF. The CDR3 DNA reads TGTGCCAGCAGCCGGACAGGGTCCGAAAAACTGTTTTTT.